What follows are 9 T cell receptor beta chains derived from one specimen sequenced in a study of human T cells and chemical hapten exposure. One entry per CDR3 protein results from TCRdb running MiXCR on the RACE reads. There are about 110,000 distinct CDR3 sequences in the sample; about 10% occur only once, and under 4.5% lies in the top ten. The time point was: patch test 1, 2 weeks after DPC sensitization. Documented treatment: therapeutic diphenylcyclopropenone sensitization with weekly scalp DPC. Sample: whole blood, taken in connection with sensitization to the hapten diphenylcyclopropenone (DPC). The receptors here all came from a woman aged 40 to 55 with alopecia areata. Some clones in this sample may be carry-over from other donors' samples.

This chain uses TRBV29-1 with TRBJ2-3; weak D call: TRBD1 (6 bases). This CDR3 contains 15 residues. Germline V gives CDR1 SQVTM, CDR2 ANQGSEA. V was trimmed by 4 bases and J by 2 bases, leaving 16 bases between them. The chain's CDR3 is CSVARHRDDTDTQYF. In DNA form, the CDR3 reads TGCAGCGTTGCTCGACACAGGGACGACACAGATACGCAGTATTTT.

The chain recombines TRBV29-1 with TRBJ1-2; maybe TRBD1 (6 bases). The CDR3 contains 14 residues. CDR1 is SQVTM and CDR2 is ANQGSEA in the germline V gene. Trimming left V 6 bases short and J 2 bases short, with 16 bases between. CDR3 DNA: TGCAGCGTCCGGGGGGGCAGTCGGAACTATGGCTACACCTTC. Its protein product is CSVRGGSRNYGYTF.

J is TRBJ2-3 and V is TRBV15, with 12 bases fitting TRBD2. CDR1 is LNHNV, CDR2 YYDKDF, per germline (reference sequence). J lost 6 bases, V lost 8 bases, and 9 bases had no gene match. The CDR3 loop spans 15 amino acids. CDR3 in amino acids: CATGKGLAGRDTQYF. Here the CDR3 DNA reads TGTGCCACCGGCAAGGGACTAGCGGGCCGGGATACGCAGTATTTT.

DNA for the CDR3: TGCAGTGCTTCTGCAGGGGTTCAGCCCCAGCATTTT. Protein product: CSASAGVQPQHF. The chain couples TRBV20-1 to TRBJ1-5, with TRBD1 as a possible D gene (6 bases). The CDR3 extends over 12 amino acids. Deletions cut 5 bases from V and 6 bases from J, with 11 bases between. CDR1 and CDR2 from the germline V gene are DFQATT and SNEGSKA (reference sequence).

This clonotype has at least ten counts. The V and J genes are TRBV12-3 or TRBV12-4 and TRBJ2-2; D possibly corresponds to TRBD2 (6 bases). V was shortened by 4 bases and J by 5 bases, with 11 bases between the two germline ends. The CDR3 sequence is 14 residues long. The CDR3 spells CASSSNGGTGELFF. The CDR3 DNA reads as TGTGCCAGCAGTTCAAACGGGGGTACCGGGGAGCTGTTTTTT.

This clonotype was counted a few times. V usage is TRBV12-3 or TRBV12-4 and J usage is TRBJ1-1; D may be TRBD1 (5 bases). CDR3 length: 14 amino acids. The V end lost 3 bases, the J end lost 2 bases, and 10 bases lay between the germline ends. The CDR3 DNA is TGTGCCAGCAGTTTCGCCAGGGTAAACACTGAAGCTTTCTTT. Its translation is CASSFARVNTEAFF.

This clonotype was recorded at least ten times. This chain connects TRBV5-1 to TRBJ2-1, with D possibly matching TRBD1 (5 bases). Trimming removed 0 bases at V and 7 bases at J, with 8 bases between. This CDR3 contains 13 residues. The germline gives CDR1 SGHRS, CDR2 YFSETQ. The CDR3 here is CASSLGTTNEQFF. CDR3 coding DNA: TGCGCCAGCAGCTTGGGGACAACAAATGAGCAGTTCTTC. The full variable domain, in which reference TRBV5-1 and TRBJ2-1 provide the parts outside the CDR3, is KAGVTQTPRYLIKTRGQQVTLSCSPISGHRSVSWYQQTPGQGLQFLFEYFSETQRNKGNFPGRFSGRQFSNSRSEMNVSTLELGDSALYLCASSLGTTNEQFFGPGTRLTVL.

This clonotype has just a few counts. V usage is TRBV9 and J usage is TRBJ1-2; a possible D gene is TRBD1 (5 bases). The CDR3 has 14 amino acids. The V and J ends lost 1 base and 2 bases respectively, with 9 bases between them. Germline CDR1 reads SGDLS; CDR2 reads YYNGEE. The CDR3 sequence is CASSVYDSNYGYTF. The CDR3 DNA reads TGTGCCAGCAGCGTATATGACAGCAACTATGGCTACACCTTC.

The V gene is TRBV7-2, the J gene TRBJ2-7, with 8 bases fitting TRBD2. There are 14 residues in the CDR3. V was pared by 5 bases and J by 3 bases, with 6 bases of the junction left unmatched. From germline, CDR1 is SGHTA and CDR2 FQGNSA. The CDR3: CASSAQRGFYEQYF. The CDR3 nucleotides are TGTGCCAGCAGCGCCCAGCGGGGGTTCTACGAGCAGTACTTC.